This TCR beta chain was sequenced during a study of response to subunit inactivated influenza vaccine. As to this clonotype: The antigen is undetermined.

Trimming pared 0 bases from V and 2 bases from J, leaving 15 bases between. The CDR3 runs to 17 residues. CDR1 is SGDLS and CDR2 is YYNGEE in the germline V gene. TCRdb reprocessed the RT-PCR reads via MiXCR and lists one record per CDR3 protein. The top ten hold approximately 6.5% of the sample, which has 550,000 to 800,000 distinct CDR3 sequences, 14% seen once. Whole-study results and caveats: The authors put forward the suggestion that each seasonal influenza vaccination may bring in only a limited number of new T cells.

This sequence originates from a man aged 50 or older who received an inactivated influenza vaccine. The sample in question was PBMCs from blood, obtained around 15 days before vaccination. The chain joins TRBV9 to TRBJ2-4; D is possibly TRBD1 or TRBD2 (6 bases each). In nucleotides, the CDR3 is TGTGCCAGCAGCGTAGCTGAAGGGGGGCTCTCCAAAAACATTCAGTACTTC. This codes for CASSVAEGGLSKNIQYF.